A selection of T cell receptor beta chains follows, all from one sample in a study of a mutant IDH1 vaccine in newly diagnosed glioma. TCRdb keeps only in-frame clones here, not all; method: immunoSEQ multiplex PCR. The data show under 50,000 clones, with approximately 90% seen just once and over 3.5% held by the top ten. The antigens for these receptors are not known. This material consisted of PBMCs, taken from a glioma patient whose treatment included an IDH1 peptide vaccine. The source is a man aged 50 or older with glioma. CDR3s include the opening cysteine and the closing phenylalanine or tryptophan. D genes are given only for firm matches. Clone size is not always given. Where it is, it says once, few, many or a class for expanded clones.

clone_size d_call j_call v_call cdr3_nt cdr3_aa
NA NA TRBJ1-1 TRBV7-9 TGTGCCAGCAGCCGACTAGGGGAAGGAGCTTTCTTT CASSRLGEGAFF
NA NA TRBJ2-5 TRBV14 TGTGCCAGCAGCCACAGGGCTCTCCAAGAGACCCAGTACTTC CASSHRALQETQYF
NA NA TRBJ1-6 TRBV2 TGTGCCAGCATCCCCTCTTACAGGAGGTTTTTAGACTCACCCCTCCACTTT CASIPSYRRFLDSPLHF
NA NA TRBJ1-2 TRBV29-1 TGCAGCGTCAGAAGCAGAGACTTCTATGGCTACACCTTC CSVRSRDFYGYTF
once TRBD1 TRBJ2-7 TRBV29-1 TGCAGCGTCAAGGGGCAGGGGGCTAGCGAGCAGTACTTC CSVKGQGASEQYF
NA NA TRBJ2-1 TRBV30 TGTGCCTGGAGTGTAGGGACATCCTACAATGAGCAGTTCTTC CAWSVGTSYNEQFF
NA TRBD2 TRBJ2-3 TRBV5-6 TGTGCCAGCAGCTACGTGAAAGCGGGGGATCGTAGCACAGATACGCAGTATTTT CASSYVKAGDRSTDTQYF
NA TRBD2 TRBJ2-3 TRBV4-1 TGCGCCGCGGGGGGGCCCCAAGATACGCAGTATTTT CAAGGPQDTQYF
NA NA TRBJ2-7 TRBV7-9 TGTGCCAGCAGCGCCTCAGATTCCGGGACTCCTTACGAGCAGTACTTC CASSASDSGTPYEQYF
NA NA TRBJ1-5 TRBV27 TGTGCCAGCAGTTTTCACCTCAATCAGCCCCAGCATTTT CASSFHLNQPQHF
NA NA TRBJ1-1 TRBV5-5 TGTGCCAGCAGCCCAAGAGGGGGGATTGTTACTGAAGCTTTCTTT CASSPRGGIVTEAFF
NA NA TRBJ2-3 TRBV27 TGTGCCAGCAGTTTAACAGGGACTATTGGCACAGATACGCAGTATTTT CASSLTGTIGTDTQYF
NA TRBD2 TRBJ2-1 TRBV14 TGTGCCAGCAGCCATCGGACTAGTGGGCCCTACAATGAGCAGTTCTTC CASSHRTSGPYNEQFF
NA TRBD1 TRBJ1-5 TRBV9 TGTGCCAGCAGCGTAGGAGGGGGCAAACAGCCCCAGCATTTT CASSVGGGKQPQHF
NA TRBD1 TRBJ1-2 TRBV28 TGTGCCAGCAGAAAGACAGGGAGAGGAGGCTACACCTTC CASRKTGRGGYTF
NA NA TRBJ2-7 TRBV27 TGTGCCAGCAGTCCTGGGTTCGTCGGAGGCGAGCAGTACTTC CASSPGFVGGEQYF
NA NA TRBJ2-7 TRBV4-1 TGCGCCAGCAGCCAAGAGAGTAATGGCGTGTACTTC CASSQESNGVYF
few TRBD1 TRBJ1-4 TRBV19 TGTGCCAGTAGTATAGTTGGGACAGCCGAAAAACTGTTTTTT CASSIVGTAEKLFF
NA TRBD2 TRBJ2-1 TRBV7-9 TGTGCCAGCAGCCGAACTCAAGGACTAGCGGGAGTTCATAATGAGCAGTTCTTC CASSRTQGLAGVHNEQFF
NA NA TRBJ1-3 TRBV10-3 TGTGCCATCAGTGAGGGGCTAACCCGCCCGGGAAACACCATATATTTT CAISEGLTRPGNTIYF
NA TRBD2 TRBJ2-3 TRBV6-5 TGTGCCAGCAGTTACTCCCGGCTAGCGGGGGATACGCAGTATTTT CASSYSRLAGDTQYF
NA NA TRBJ2-1 TRBV2 TGTGCCAGCAGAGATGGGACGCGTGGTGGTAATGAGCAGTTCTTC CASRDGTRGGNEQFF
NA NA TRBJ2-7 TRBV2 TGTGCCAGCACTTGGGGGGCGGACTACTCCTACGAGCAGTACTTC CASTWGADYSYEQYF
NA TRBD2 TRBJ2-4 TRBV7-2 TGTGCCAGCAGCTCCGGGGGGTTGGGGCTGGGAAACATTCAGTACTTC CASSSGGLGLGNIQYF
NA TRBD1 TRBJ2-7 TRBV7-9 TGTGCCAGCAGCCTACGACAGGGTTTTGGAGACGAGCAGTACTTC CASSLRQGFGDEQYF
NA NA TRBJ2-1 TRBV6-5 TGTGCCAGCAGTTACTCAGGAGAGCAGTTCTTC CASSYSGEQFF
NA NA TRBJ1-2 TRBV5-6 TGTGCCAGCAGCTTGACCGGGGCCGCGGGACCTTATGGCTACACCTTC CASSLTGAAGPYGYTF